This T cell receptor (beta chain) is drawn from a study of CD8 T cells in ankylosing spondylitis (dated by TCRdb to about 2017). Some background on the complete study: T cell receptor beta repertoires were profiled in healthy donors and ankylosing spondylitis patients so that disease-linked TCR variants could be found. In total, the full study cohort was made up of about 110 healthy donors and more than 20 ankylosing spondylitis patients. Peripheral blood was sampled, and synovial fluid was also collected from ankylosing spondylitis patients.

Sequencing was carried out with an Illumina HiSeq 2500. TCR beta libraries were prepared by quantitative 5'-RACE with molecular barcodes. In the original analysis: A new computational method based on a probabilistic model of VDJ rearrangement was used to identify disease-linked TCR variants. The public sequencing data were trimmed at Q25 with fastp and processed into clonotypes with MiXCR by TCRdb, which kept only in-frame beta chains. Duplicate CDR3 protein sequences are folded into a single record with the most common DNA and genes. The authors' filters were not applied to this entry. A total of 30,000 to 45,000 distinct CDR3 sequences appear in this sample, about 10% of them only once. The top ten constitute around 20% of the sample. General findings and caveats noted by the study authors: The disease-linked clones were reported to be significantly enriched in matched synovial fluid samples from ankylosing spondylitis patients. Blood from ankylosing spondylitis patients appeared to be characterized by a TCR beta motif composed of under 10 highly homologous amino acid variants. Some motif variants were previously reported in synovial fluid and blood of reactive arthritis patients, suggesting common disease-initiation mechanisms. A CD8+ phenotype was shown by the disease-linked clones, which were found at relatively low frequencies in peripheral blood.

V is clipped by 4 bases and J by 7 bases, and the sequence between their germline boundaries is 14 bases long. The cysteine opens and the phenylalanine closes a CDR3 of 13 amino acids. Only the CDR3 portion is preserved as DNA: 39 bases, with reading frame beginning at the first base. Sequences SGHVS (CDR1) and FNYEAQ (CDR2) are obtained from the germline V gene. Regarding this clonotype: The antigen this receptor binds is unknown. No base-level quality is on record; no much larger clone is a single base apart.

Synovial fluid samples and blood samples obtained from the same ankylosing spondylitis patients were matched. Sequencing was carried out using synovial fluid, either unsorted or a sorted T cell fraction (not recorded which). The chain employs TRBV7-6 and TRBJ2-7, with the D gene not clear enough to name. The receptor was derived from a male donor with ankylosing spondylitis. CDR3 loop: CASSSQPIREQYF. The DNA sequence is TGTGCCAGCAGCTCACAGCCAATAAGGGAGCAGTACTTC.